These 13 T cell receptor beta chains were sequenced from one sample in a study of shared clonotypes between healthy human individuals. Some clones are missing from TCRdb's copy, which holds only in-frame ones; the method was immunoSEQ multiplex PCR. This sample has under 600,000 clones, with roughly 72% found just once. Sequencing used PBMCs. Receptor source: a woman between 35 and 50 years old in good health. Some clones in this sample may be carry-over from other donors' samples.

V and J are TRBV6-4 and TRBJ1-1; 7 nucleotides match TRBD1. V shed 8 bases, J shed 1 base, and the junction held 10 bases outside the gene matches. The CDR3 extends over 15 amino acids. Germline CDR1 MRHNA, CDR2 SNTAGT. The CDR3 DNA sequence: TGTGCCAGCCACGATCCGGGACAGACGAACACTGAAGCTTTCTTT. Residues: CASHDPGQTNTEAFF.

This clone was observed once. This sequence joins TRBV30 and TRBJ2-3; a weak D match, TRBD2 (5 bases). V lost 0 bases, J lost 6 bases, and 10 bases lay in between. The germline gives CDR1 GTSNPN, CDR2 SVGIG (reference sequence). The CDR3 sequence is 13 residues long. This CDR3 is CAWSVSGGDTQYF. The DNA for the CDR3 is TGTGCCTGGAGTGTTTCAGGAGGCGATACGCAGTATTTT.

The genes are TRBV11-2 and TRBJ2-3; maybe TRBD2 (6 bases). The germline CDR1 and CDR2 sequences are SGHAT and FQNNGV. With 6 bases removed from V and 3 bases from J, the gap between germline ends came to 19 bases. The CDR3 runs 16 residues. The CDR3 protein is CASSSSGALSTDTQYF. The CDR3 DNA reads as TGTGCCAGCAGTTCCTCGGGAGCCCTCTCGACAGATACGCAGTATTTT.

The gene calls are TRBV7-9 and TRBJ2-7; 9 bases are a match to TRBD2. Losses at the gene ends were 1 base for V and 3 bases for J; bases not matched to a gene: 4. CDR3 size: 15 residues. Germline V gene data show CDR1 as SEHNR and CDR2 as FQNEAQ (reference sequence). Here the CDR3 reads CASSLVLAGVYEQYF. In DNA form, the CDR3 reads TGTGCCAGCAGCTTAGTTTTAGCGGGAGTCTACGAGCAGTACTTC.

V usage is TRBV7-9 and J usage is TRBJ2-3, with D perhaps TRBD1 (6 bases). Germline V gene data show CDR1 as SEHNR and CDR2 as FQNEAQ (reference sequence). Trimming cost V 3 bases and J 2 bases, with 9 bases left between them. The CDR3 runs to 14 residues. CDR3 sequence reads: CASSLDSYTDTQYF. The CDR3 nucleotides read TGTGCCAGCAGCTTGGACAGCTACACAGATACGCAGTATTTT.

In the case of this clone: With a much larger clone just one base away, this may be a read error. V and J are TRBV5-1 and TRBJ2-2, with D perhaps matching TRBD1 or TRBD2 (5 bases each). The germline gives CDR1 SGHRS, CDR2 YFSETQ. The CDR3 consists of 14 residues. The CDR3 spells CTSSLGEYTGELFF. CDR3 in DNA: TGCACCAGCAGCTTAGGGGAGTACACCGGGGAGCTGTTTTTT.

CDR3 loop: CASSPYRGTYNEQFF. In DNA form, the CDR3 reads TGTGCCAGCAGCCCGTACAGGGGAACCTACAATGAGCAGTTCTTC. J is TRBJ2-1 and V is TRBV7-8, with 7 bases lining up with TRBD1. Germline loops: CDR1 SGHVS, CDR2 FQNEAQ. The V gene end was trimmed by 5 bases and the J gene end by 2 bases; junction bases not matched to a gene: 6. The length of the CDR3 is 15 residues.

The chain has TRBV4-3 and TRBJ2-5; 7 bases agree with TRBD1. V was clipped by 3 bases and J by 2 bases; unmatched bases: 6. In germline, CDR1 is LGHNA, CDR2 YSLEER. The CDR3 loop spans 15 amino acids. The CDR3 region is CASSHSTGRQETQYF. The CDR3 nucleotides are TGCGCCAGCAGCCACTCGACAGGGCGGCAAGAGACCCAGTACTTC.

The chain is built from TRBV19 and TRBJ1-1; TRBD1 aligns across 7 bases. The length of the CDR3 is 14 residues. The junction had 6 bases not matched to a gene; V was cut back by 5 bases and J by 3 bases. Looked up from germline, CDR1 is LNHDA and CDR2 is SQIVND (reference sequence). CDR3 nucleotides: TGTGCCAGTAGTCCCGAGACAGGGCACACTGAAGCTTTCTTT. Amino acid sequence: CASSPETGHTEAFF.

This chain joins TRBV10-1 and TRBJ2-3; either TRBD1 or TRBD2 may supply D (5 bases each). Looked up from germline, CDR1 is WNHNN and CDR2 is SYGVQD (reference sequence). V was pared by 1 base and J by 6 bases, with 8 bases between. This CDR3 contains 13 residues. CDR3 residues: CASSEWGWDTQYF. For the CDR3, the DNA is TGCGCCAGCAGTGAGTGGGGGTGGGATACGCAGTATTTT.

This clone came up a few times. The rearrangement joins TRBV7-8 to TRBJ1-1; D possibly corresponds to TRBD1 (5 bases). CDR3 length equals 13 residues. V gave up 4 bases and J gave up 1 base, with 7 bases separating them. Germline loops: CDR1 SGHVS, CDR2 FQNEAQ. The CDR3 bases are TGTGCCAGCAGCTGGGGACCGAACACTGAAGCTTTCTTT. Translation: CASSWGPNTEAFF.

This clone was counted between two and nine times. The J gene is TRBJ1-1, the V gene TRBV28; 9 bases align to TRBD1. CDR3 length equals 15 residues. Trimming took 6 bases from V and 1 from J; bases not matched to a gene: 6. Germline-derived CDR1 and CDR2 are MDHEN and SYDVKM. The CDR3, as DNA: TGTGCCAGCAGAAAACAGGGGGCAGCGAACACTGAAGCTTTCTTT. This gives the protein CASRKQGAANTEAFF.

The chain employs TRBV7-2 and TRBJ2-5; 8 bases are a match to TRBD1. The CDR3 sequence is 14 residues long. Germline V gene lookup returns CDR1 SGHTA and CDR2 FQGNSA. After removal of 0 bases from V and 6 bases from J, the junction contained 3 bases not matched to a gene. Written as DNA, the CDR3 is TGTGCCAGCAGCTTAGCCCAGGGGGCGCAGACCCAGTACTTC. This gives the protein CASSLAQGAQTQYF.